A single sample is the source of the 2 T cell receptor beta chains below, sequenced in a study of T-cell reconstitution after alpha-beta-depleted transplantation in children. A TCRbeta library incorporating unique molecular identifiers was prepared. TCRdb re-called the PCR reads through MiXCR, storing one row per CDR3 protein. The data show about 110,000 distinct CDR3 sequences, with under 13% seen just once and 8% held by the top ten. This specimen was PBMCs from the stem cell graft donor, taken from the stem cell graft. The receptors shown here come from a human donor who donated a stem cell graft to a child with acute lymphoblastic leukemia.

This clonotype was counted between two and nine times. CDR3 protein: CASSFWSYSYNEQFF. Here the CDR3 DNA reads TGTGCCAGCAGCTTCTGGAGTTACTCCTACAATGAGCAGTTCTTC. The rearrangement links TRBV7-8 to TRBJ2-1, with D uncertain. CDR3 length: 15 residues. Looked up from germline, CDR1 is SGHVS and CDR2 is FQNEAQ. Trimming took off 3 bases at V and 0 bases at J, with 9 bases between the two ends.

A single count supports this clonotype. The rearrangement uses TRBV10-1 and TRBJ2-3, with 7 bases that match TRBD1. After removal of 4 bases from V and 1 base from J, the junction contained 8 bases not matched to a gene. The length of the CDR3 is 16 residues. Germline lookup yields CDR1 WNHNN and CDR2 SYGVQD (reference sequence). DNA for the CDR3: TGCGCCAGCAGTGGCGACAGGGAAGGAGGCACAGATACGCAGTATTTT. It encodes CASSGDREGGTDTQYF.